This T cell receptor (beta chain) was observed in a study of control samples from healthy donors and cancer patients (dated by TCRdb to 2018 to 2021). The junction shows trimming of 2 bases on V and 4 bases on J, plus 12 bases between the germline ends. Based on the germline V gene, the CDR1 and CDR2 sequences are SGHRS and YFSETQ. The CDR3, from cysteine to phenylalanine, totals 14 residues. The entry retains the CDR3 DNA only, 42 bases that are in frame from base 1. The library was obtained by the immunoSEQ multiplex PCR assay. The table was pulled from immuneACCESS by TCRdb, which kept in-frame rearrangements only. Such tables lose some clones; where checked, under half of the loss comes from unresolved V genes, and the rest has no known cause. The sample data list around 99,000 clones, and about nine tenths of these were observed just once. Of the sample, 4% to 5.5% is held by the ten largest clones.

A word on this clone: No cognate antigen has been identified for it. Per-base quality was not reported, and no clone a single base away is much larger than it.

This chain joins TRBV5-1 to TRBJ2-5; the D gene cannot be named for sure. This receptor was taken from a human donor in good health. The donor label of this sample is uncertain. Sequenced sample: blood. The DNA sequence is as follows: TGCGCCAGCAGCTTATACGTGAGAGCAGAGACCCAGTACTTC. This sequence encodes CASSLYVRAETQYF.